This T cell receptor beta chain was identified during a study of beta chain features in type 1 diabetes. What was sequenced were expressed TCRB transcripts, since all of the isolated RNA had been reverse transcribed. Produced via immunoSEQ multiplex PCR; TCRdb's table is partial and in-frame only. The sample has about 220,000 clones, roughly a tenth seen once; the top ten hold approximately 1.5%. To note about this clone: No antigen is known for it.

Points from the study as a whole: The naive, central memory and Treg TCRB repertoires showed an apparent similarity that was greater among patients than among healthy donors. HLA influence on TCRB rearrangement stayed unresolved here.

Germline V gene sequence: CDR1 SGHRS, CDR2 YFSETQ. This CDR3 has 13 residues. J was trimmed by 5 bases and V by 3 bases; bases with no gene match: 4. Material for sequencing was central memory CD4+ T cells from blood. The clonotype was recovered from a man aged 18 to 35 in good health. This chain connects TRBV5-1 to TRBJ1-1; 7 bases fit TRBD1. The CDR3 DNA reads as TGCGCCAGCAGCTCAGGGGGAGGGACTGAAGCTTTCTTT. Protein: CASSSGGGTEAFF.